These 18 T cell receptor beta chains share one sample of origin, sequenced in a study of blood T cell repertoires in COVID-19. The assay was immunoSEQ multiplex PCR, and TCRdb's table has in-frame clones only and misses some. The table records 120,000 or so clones, about four fifths of them present only once. The source material was peripheral blood. The receptors were sampled from a woman in her twenties or thirties who had recovered from COVID-19.

The chain carries TRBV4-1 and TRBJ1-5; D is uncertain. The CDR3 covers 16 residues. In germline, CDR1 is MGHRA, CDR2 YSYEKL. The V end was cut by 4 bases, the J end by 2 bases, with 15 bases between. The CDR3 is CASSRTPGGGNQPQHF. The CDR3 DNA reads TGCGCCAGCAGCCGGACCCCAGGCGGGGGCAATCAGCCCCAGCATTTT.

The J gene is TRBJ2-7, the V gene TRBV19, with 11 bases lining up with TRBD1. CDR3 length: 13 amino acids. The V gene end was trimmed by 6 bases and the J gene end by 4 bases; junction bases not matched to a gene: 2. Germline-derived CDR1 and CDR2 are LNHDA and SQIVND (reference sequence). The CDR3 sequence is CASSGTGGYEQYF. CDR3 DNA sequence: TGTGCCAGTAGCGGGACAGGGGGGTACGAGCAGTACTTC.

There are a few counts of this clone. The V gene is TRBV7-9, the J gene TRBJ2-5, with 9 bases identical to TRBD2. The CDR3 extends over 13 amino acids. The V gene's germline CDR1 is SEHNR and CDR2 FQNEAQ (reference sequence). The V and J ends lost 7 bases and 2 bases, in that order; junction bases with no gene match: 2. The CDR3 bases are TGTGCCAGCAATCTAGCGGGACAAGAGACCCAGTACTTC. Protein: CASNLAGQETQYF.

This clone was recorded only once. The chain employs TRBV11-2 and TRBJ1-5; TRBD1 aligns across 8 bases. This CDR3 has 17 amino acids. Germline V gene sequence: CDR1 SGHAT, CDR2 FQNNGV. With V trimmed by 1 base and J by 4 bases, 9 bases remained unmatched. CDR3 sequence: CASSLGQGAINNQPQHF. CDR3 sequence (DNA): TGTGCCAGCAGCTTAGGGCAGGGGGCGATCAATAATCAGCCCCAGCATTTT.

J is TRBJ1-1 and V is TRBV6-5; no clear D gene. CDR3 length: 13 amino acids. Between the trimmed V and J ends, which lost 8 bases and 1 base, there was a span of 11 bases. In germline, CDR1 is MNHEY, CDR2 SVGAGI. CDR3 DNA sequence: TGTGCCAGCGCCAGTCAGGAGAACACTGAAGCTTTCTTT. It translates to CASASQENTEAFF.

This sequence joins TRBV20-1 and TRBJ1-2, with 7 bases that match TRBD1. This CDR3 is 10 amino acids long. The V gene end was trimmed by 4 bases and the J gene end by 14 bases; junction bases not matched to a gene: 7. The germline gives CDR1 DFQATT, CDR2 SNEGSKA (reference sequence). DNA of the CDR3: TGCAGTGCTAAGGGACAGCCCCCAACCTTC. Encoded protein: CSAKGQPPTF.

The J gene is TRBJ1-4, the V gene TRBV23-1; unclear D gene. TRBV23-1 is flagged as an ORF with uncertain function. CDR3 length equals 13 residues. The V and J ends lost 8 bases and 4 bases respectively, with 11 bases between them. The CDR3 is CASDPGFNEKLFF. The DNA of the CDR3 is TGCGCCAGCGATCCCGGGTTTAATGAAAAACTGTTTTTT.

The CDR3 sequence: CASRGQGVIGNTIYF. The CDR3 DNA is TGTGCCAGCAGGGGACAGGGTGTCATCGGAAACACCATATATTTT. V gene TRBV6-5 combines with J gene TRBJ1-3; 9 bases align to TRBD1. CDR3 length equals 15 residues. J gave up 4 bases and V 6 bases, and 7 bases lay outside the gene matches. CDR1 MNHEY and CDR2 SVGAGI come from the germline V gene.

This rearrangement joins TRBV12-3 or TRBV12-4 to TRBJ1-2; D gene unclear. The V end lost 2 bases, the J end lost 7 bases, and 11 bases lay between the germline ends. CDR3 length: 13 residues. The CDR3 sequence: CASSLMGAGGYTF. The DNA of the CDR3 is TGTGCCAGCAGTTTAATGGGAGCGGGTGGCTACACCTTC.

The chain is built from TRBV7-2 and TRBJ2-7; 12 bases agree with TRBD2. Germline V lookup: CDR1 SGHTA, CDR2 FQGNSA. The CDR3 runs 15 residues. Germline trimming cut 3 bases from V and 7 bases from J; bases unmatched to any gene: 7. CDR3 nucleotide sequence: TGTGCCAGCAGCTTCCTAGCGGGAGGGCCTGCTGAGCAGTACTTC. Amino acids: CASSFLAGGPAEQYF.

Comment on this clone: One end of the junction does not line up with germline, which may come from a read error. V and J are TRBV7-9 and TRBJ2-7, with D tentatively TRBD1 (6 bases). The CDR3 sequence is 18 residues long. CDR1 SEHNR and CDR2 FQNEAQ come from the germline V gene (reference sequence). The CDR3 here is CASSIAAKQGLGSYEQYF. CDR3 in DNA: TGTGCCAGCAGCATAGCCGCAAAACAGGGCCTCGGCTCCTACGAGCAGTACTTC.

This clone was counted between two and nine times. The CDR3: CATSRDIPVPGSGANVLTF. The CDR3 DNA sequence: TGTGCCACCAGCAGAGACATCCCGGTACCCGGCTCTGGGGCCAACGTCCTGACTTTC. The V call is TRBV15, the J call TRBJ2-6, with D unclear. Trimming removed 0 bases at V and 0 bases at J, with 15 bases between. Looked up from germline, CDR1 is LNHNV and CDR2 is YYDKDF (reference sequence). This CDR3 spans 19 amino acids.

This rearrangement joins TRBV7-8 to TRBJ2-3, with a tentative D call TRBD1 (7 bases). V was shortened by 0 bases and J by 0 bases, with 16 bases between the two germline ends. Germline-derived CDR1 and CDR2 are SGHVS and FQNEAQ. CDR3 size: 18 residues. The CDR3 region has the DNA TGTGCCAGCAGCTTAGCGCTTTTGGCAGGGGGGAGCACAGATACGCAGTATTTT. It codes for CASSLALLAGGSTDTQYF.

The CDR3 loop is CASSLQGESYNEQFF. DNA for the CDR3: TGTGCCAGCAGCTTACAGGGGGAGTCCTACAATGAGCAGTTCTTC. The chain is built from TRBV7-3 and TRBJ2-1; 7 bases map to TRBD1. The germline gives CDR1 SGHTA, CDR2 FQGTGA. There are 15 residues in the CDR3. Unmatched junction bases numbered 2, after V lost 2 bases and J lost 1 base.

The V and J genes are TRBV2 and TRBJ2-1; 7 positions match TRBD2. CDR1 is SNHLY and CDR2 is FYNNEI in the germline V gene. The J segment lost 6 bases and the V segment lost 7 bases, leaving 12 bases of the junction unmatched. The CDR3 covers 15 residues. CDR3 sequence: CASIKGQPGGNEQFF. Here the CDR3 DNA reads TGTGCCAGCATAAAGGGCCAACCGGGGGGCAATGAGCAGTTCTTC.

This chain joins TRBV18 and TRBJ1-5, with D possibly TRBD1 on 6 matching bases. CDR3 length equals 16 residues. V shed 2 bases and J shed 0 bases, with 11 bases lying between them. Germline loops: CDR1 KGHSH, CDR2 LQKENI. The CDR3 coding sequence is TGTGCCAGCTCACCAGGGACACCTTATAGCAATCAGCCCCAGCATTTT. This encodes CASSPGTPYSNQPQHF.

V is TRBV11-1 and J is TRBJ1-2, with D possibly matching TRBD1 (6 bases). V was shortened by 0 bases and J by 14 bases, with 19 bases between the two germline ends. The CDR3 contains 14 residues. Germline V gives CDR1 SGHAT, CDR2 FQDESV (reference sequence). CDR3 amino acids: CASSLAAGADTPTF. CDR3 bases: TGTGCCAGCAGCTTAGCTGCAGGGGCAGACACCCCGACCTTC. Supplemented by reference TRBV11-1 and TRBJ1-2, the full variable domain reads EAEVAQSPRYKITEKSQAVAFWCDPISGHATLYWYRQILGQGPELLVQFQDESVVDDSQLPKDRFSAERLKGVDSTLKIQPAELGDSAMYLCASSLAAGADTPTFGSGTRLTVV.

The gene calls are TRBV5-1 and TRBJ2-1; TRBD2 aligns across 7 bases. Per the germline V gene, CDR1 is SGHRS and CDR2 is YFSETQ. The V segment lost 0 bases and the J segment 1 base; nucleotides outside the gene matches: 1. The CDR3 extends over 15 amino acids. The CDR3 coding sequence is TGCGCCAGCAGCTTGGTGGGGGGGTCCTACAATGAGCAGTTCTTC. As protein: CASSLVGGSYNEQFF. Full variable domain (missing parts from reference TRBV5-1 and TRBJ2-1): KAGVTQTPRYLIKTRGQQVTLSCSPISGHRSVSWYQQTPGQGLQFLFEYFSETQRNKGNFPGRFSGRQFSNSRSEMNVSTLELGDSALYLCASSLVGGSYNEQFFGPGTRLTVL.